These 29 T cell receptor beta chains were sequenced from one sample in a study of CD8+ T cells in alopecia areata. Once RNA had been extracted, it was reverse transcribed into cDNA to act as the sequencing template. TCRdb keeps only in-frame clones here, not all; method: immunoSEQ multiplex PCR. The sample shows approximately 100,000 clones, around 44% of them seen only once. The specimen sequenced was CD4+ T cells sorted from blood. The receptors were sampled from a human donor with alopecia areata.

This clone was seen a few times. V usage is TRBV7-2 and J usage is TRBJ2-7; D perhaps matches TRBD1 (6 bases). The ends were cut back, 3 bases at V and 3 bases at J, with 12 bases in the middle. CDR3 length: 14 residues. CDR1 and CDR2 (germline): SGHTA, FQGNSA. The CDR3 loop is CASSFSRGRYEQYF. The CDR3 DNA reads TGTGCCAGCAGCTTTAGCAGGGGACGCTACGAGCAGTACTTC.

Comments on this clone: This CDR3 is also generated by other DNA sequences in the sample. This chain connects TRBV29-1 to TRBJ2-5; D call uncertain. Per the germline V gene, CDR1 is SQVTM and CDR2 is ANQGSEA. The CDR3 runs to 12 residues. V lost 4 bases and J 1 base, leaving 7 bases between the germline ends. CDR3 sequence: CSVGQLQETQYF. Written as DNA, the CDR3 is TGCAGCGTTGGGCAGCTCCAAGAGACCCAGTACTTC. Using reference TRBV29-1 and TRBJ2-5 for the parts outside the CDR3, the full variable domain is SAVISQKPSRDICQRGTSLTIQCQVDSQVTMMFWYRQQPGQSLTLIATANQGSEATYESGFVIDKFPISRPNLTFSTLTVSNMSPEDSSIYLCSVGQLQETQYFGPGTRLLVL.

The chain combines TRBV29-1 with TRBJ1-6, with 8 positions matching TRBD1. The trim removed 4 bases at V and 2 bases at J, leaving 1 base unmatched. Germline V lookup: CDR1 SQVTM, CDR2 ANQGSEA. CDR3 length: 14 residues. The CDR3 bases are TGCAGCGTTGCGACAGGGGCCTATAATTCACCCCTCCACTTT. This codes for CSVATGAYNSPLHF. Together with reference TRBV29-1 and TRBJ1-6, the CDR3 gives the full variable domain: SAVISQKPSRDICQRGTSLTIQCQVDSQVTMMFWYRQQPGQSLTLIATANQGSEATYESGFVIDKFPISRPNLTFSTLTVSNMSPEDSSIYLCSVATGAYNSPLHFGNGTRLTVT.

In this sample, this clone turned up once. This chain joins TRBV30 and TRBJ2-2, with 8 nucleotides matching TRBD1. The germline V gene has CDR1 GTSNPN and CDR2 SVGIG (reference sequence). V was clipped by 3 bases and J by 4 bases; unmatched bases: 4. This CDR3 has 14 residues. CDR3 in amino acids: CAWSLDRATGELFF. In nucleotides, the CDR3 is TGTGCCTGGAGCCTGGACAGGGCCACCGGGGAGCTGTTTTTT.

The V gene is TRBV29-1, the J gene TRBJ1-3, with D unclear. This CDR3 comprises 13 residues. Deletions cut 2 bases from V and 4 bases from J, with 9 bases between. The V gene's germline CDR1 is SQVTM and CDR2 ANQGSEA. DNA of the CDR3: TGCAGCGTTGAAAGGACGGTGGGAAACACCATATATTTT. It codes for CSVERTVGNTIYF.

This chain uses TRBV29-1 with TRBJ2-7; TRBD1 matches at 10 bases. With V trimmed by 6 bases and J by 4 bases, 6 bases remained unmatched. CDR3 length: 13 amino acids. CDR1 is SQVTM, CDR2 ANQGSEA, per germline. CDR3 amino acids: CSVRQGAWYEQYF. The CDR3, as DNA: TGCAGCGTCAGACAGGGGGCTTGGTACGAGCAGTACTTC.

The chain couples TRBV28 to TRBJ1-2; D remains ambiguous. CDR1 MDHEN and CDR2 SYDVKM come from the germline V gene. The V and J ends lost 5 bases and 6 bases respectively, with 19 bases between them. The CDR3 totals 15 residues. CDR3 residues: CASSLVDSTRNGYTF. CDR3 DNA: TGTGCCAGCAGTCTTGTGGACTCTACACGTAATGGCTACACCTTC.

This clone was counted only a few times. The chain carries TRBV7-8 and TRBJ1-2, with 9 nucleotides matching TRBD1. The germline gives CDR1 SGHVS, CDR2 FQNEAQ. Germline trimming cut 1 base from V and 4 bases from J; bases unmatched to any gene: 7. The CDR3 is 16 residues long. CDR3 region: CASSLEDGTGFYGYTF. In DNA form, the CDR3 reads TGTGCCAGCAGCTTAGAGGATGGGACAGGGTTCTATGGCTACACCTTC.

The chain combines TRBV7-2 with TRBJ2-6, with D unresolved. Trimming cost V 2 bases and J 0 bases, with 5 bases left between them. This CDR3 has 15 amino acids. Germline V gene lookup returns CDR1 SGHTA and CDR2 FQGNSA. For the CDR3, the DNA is TGTGCCAGCAGCTTAAAAAGCTCTGGGGCCAACGTCCTGACTTTC. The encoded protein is CASSLKSSGANVLTF.

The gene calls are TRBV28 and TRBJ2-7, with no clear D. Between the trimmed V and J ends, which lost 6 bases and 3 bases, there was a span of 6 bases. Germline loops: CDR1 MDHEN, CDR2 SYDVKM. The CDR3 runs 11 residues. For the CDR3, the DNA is TGTGCCAGCAGAACCAACTACGAGCAGTACTTC. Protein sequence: CASRTNYEQYF.

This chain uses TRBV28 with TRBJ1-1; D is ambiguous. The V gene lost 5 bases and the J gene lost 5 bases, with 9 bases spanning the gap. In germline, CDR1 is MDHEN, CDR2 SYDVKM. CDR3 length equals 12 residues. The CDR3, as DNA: TGTGCCAGCAGTCAACAAAGGACTGAAGCTTTCTTT. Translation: CASSQQRTEAFF.

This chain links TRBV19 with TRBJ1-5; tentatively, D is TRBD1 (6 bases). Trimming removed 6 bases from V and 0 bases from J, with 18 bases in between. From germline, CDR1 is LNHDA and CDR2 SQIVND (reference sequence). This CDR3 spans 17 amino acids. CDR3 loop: CASSASPGDYSNQPQHF. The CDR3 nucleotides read TGTGCCAGTAGCGCCTCCCCAGGGGACTATAGCAATCAGCCCCAGCATTTT.

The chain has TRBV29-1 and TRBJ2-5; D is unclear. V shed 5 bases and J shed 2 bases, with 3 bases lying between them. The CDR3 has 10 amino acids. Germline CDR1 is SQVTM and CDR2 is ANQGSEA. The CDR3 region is CSVSQETQYF. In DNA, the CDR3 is TGCAGCGTTTCGCAAGAGACCCAGTACTTC.

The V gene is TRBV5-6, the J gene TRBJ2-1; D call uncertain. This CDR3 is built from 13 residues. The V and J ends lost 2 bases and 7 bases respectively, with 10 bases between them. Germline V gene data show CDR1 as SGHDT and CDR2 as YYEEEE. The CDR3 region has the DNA TGTGCCAGCAGCTTCCCTTCTCTGAATGAGCAGTTCTTC. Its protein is CASSFPSLNEQFF.

CDR3 protein: CASIDSPYSGANVLTF. In nucleotides, the CDR3 is TGTGCCAGTATTGACAGCCCGTACTCTGGGGCCAACGTCCTGACTTTC. V and J are TRBV19 and TRBJ2-6; perhaps TRBD1 as D (5 bases). Looked up from germline, CDR1 is LNHDA and CDR2 is SQIVND (reference sequence). The V end lost 7 bases, the J end lost 0 bases, and 13 bases lay between the germline ends. The CDR3 runs to 16 residues. Full variable domain (outside the CDR3, taken from reference TRBV19 and TRBJ2-6): DGGITQSPKYLFRKEGQNVTLSCEQNLNHDAMYWYRQDPGQGLRLIYYSQIVNDFQKGDIAEGYSVSREKKESFPLTVTSAQKNPTAFYLCASIDSPYSGANVLTFGAGSRLTVL.

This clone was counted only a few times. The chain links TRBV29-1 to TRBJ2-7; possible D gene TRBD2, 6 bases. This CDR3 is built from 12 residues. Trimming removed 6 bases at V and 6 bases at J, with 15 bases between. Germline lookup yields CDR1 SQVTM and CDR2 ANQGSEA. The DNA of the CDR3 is TGCAGCGTGACCACGACTAGTTCCGAGCAGTACTTC. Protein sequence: CSVTTTSSEQYF.

The CDR3 protein is CASSVSLPAGGGDTDTQYF. In nucleotides, the CDR3 is TGTGCCAGCAGCGTAAGCCTGCCAGCGGGAGGAGGGGACACAGATACGCAGTATTTT. The V call is TRBV9, the J call TRBJ2-3, with 9 positions matching TRBD2. With V trimmed by 1 base and J by 2 bases, 14 bases remained unmatched. Germline assignment: CDR1 SGDLS and CDR2 YYNGEE. The CDR3 has 19 amino acids.

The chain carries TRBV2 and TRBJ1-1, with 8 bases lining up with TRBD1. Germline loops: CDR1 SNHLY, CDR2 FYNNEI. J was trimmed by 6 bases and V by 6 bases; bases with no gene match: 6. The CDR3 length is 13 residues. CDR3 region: CASRTGETAEAFF. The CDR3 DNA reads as TGTGCCAGCAGGACAGGGGAGACCGCTGAAGCTTTCTTT.

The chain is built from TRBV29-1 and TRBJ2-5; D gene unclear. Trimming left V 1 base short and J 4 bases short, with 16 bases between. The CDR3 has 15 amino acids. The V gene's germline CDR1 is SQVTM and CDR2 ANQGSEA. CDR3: CSVEVGPDDGETQYF. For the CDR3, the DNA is TGCAGCGTTGAAGTCGGTCCTGACGACGGAGAGACCCAGTACTTC.

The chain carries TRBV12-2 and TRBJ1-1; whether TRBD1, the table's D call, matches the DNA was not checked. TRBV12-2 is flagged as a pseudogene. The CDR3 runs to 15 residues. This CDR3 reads CASEIQGAVNTEAFF. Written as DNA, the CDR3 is TGTGCAAGTGAAATACAGGGGGCAGTGAACACTGAAGCTTTCTTT.

The CDR3 sequence is CSGGRFNTEAFF. The DNA for the CDR3 is TGCAGCGGGGGCAGGTTCAACACTGAAGCTTTCTTT. V is TRBV29-1 and J is TRBJ1-1; D possibly corresponds to TRBD1 (5 bases). The CDR3 is made up of 12 amino acids. The germline CDR1 and CDR2 sequences are SQVTM and ANQGSEA. V lost 7 bases, J lost 2 bases, and 11 bases lay in between.

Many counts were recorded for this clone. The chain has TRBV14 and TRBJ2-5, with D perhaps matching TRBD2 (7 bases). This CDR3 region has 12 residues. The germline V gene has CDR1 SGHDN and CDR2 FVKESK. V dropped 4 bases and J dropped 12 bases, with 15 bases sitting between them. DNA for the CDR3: TGTGCCAGCAGCCTGGTGGGGGGGCCGGAGTACTTC. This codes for CASSLVGGPEYF.

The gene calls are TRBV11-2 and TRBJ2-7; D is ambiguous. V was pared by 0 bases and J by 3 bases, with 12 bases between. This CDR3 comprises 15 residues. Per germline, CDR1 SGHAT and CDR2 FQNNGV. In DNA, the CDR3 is TGTGCCAGCAGCTTAGACAGCATCCTAGGCTACGAGCAGTACTTC. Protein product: CASSLDSILGYEQYF.

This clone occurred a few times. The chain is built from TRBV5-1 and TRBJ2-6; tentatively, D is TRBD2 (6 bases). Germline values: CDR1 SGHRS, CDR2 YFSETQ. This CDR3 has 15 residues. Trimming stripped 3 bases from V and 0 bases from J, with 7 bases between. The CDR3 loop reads CASSSGDSGANVLTF. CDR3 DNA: TGCGCCAGCAGCTCGGGGGACTCTGGGGCCAACGTCCTGACTTTC.

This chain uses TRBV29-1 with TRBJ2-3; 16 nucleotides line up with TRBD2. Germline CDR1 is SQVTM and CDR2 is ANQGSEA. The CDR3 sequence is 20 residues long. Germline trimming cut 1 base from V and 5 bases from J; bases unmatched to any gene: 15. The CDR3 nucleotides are TGCAGCGTTGAAGGAGGAAGCCCGGGACTAGCGGGAGGGCCCTTAGATACGCAGTATTTT. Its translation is CSVEGGSPGLAGGPLDTQYF.

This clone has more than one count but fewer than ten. The CDR3 nucleotides are TGTGCCAGCAGTGTGGTGGACACTGAAGCTTTCTTT. Encoded protein: CASSVVDTEAFF. The chain recombines TRBV2 with TRBJ1-1, with unresolved D. Germline V lookup: CDR1 SNHLY, CDR2 FYNNEI. The CDR3 extends over 12 amino acids. V lost 4 bases and J 3 bases, leaving 6 bases between the germline ends.

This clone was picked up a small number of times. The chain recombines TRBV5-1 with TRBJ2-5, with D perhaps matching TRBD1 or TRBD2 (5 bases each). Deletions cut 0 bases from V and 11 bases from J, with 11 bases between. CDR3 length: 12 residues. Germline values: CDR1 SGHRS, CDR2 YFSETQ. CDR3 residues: CASSLDSGTQYF. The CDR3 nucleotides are TGCGCCAGCAGCTTGGATTCAGGGACGCAGTACTTC. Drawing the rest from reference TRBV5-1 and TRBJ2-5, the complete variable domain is KAGVTQTPRYLIKTRGQQVTLSCSPISGHRSVSWYQQTPGQGLQFLFEYFSETQRNKGNFPGRFSGRQFSNSRSEMNVSTLELGDSALYLCASSLDSGTQYFGPGTRLLVL.

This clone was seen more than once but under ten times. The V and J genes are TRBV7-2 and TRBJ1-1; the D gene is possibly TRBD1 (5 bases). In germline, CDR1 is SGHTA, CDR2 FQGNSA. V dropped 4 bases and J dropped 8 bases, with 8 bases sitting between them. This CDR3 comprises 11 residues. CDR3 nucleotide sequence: TGTGCCAGCAGCTCACACAGGGAAGCTTTCTTT. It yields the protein CASSSHREAFF.

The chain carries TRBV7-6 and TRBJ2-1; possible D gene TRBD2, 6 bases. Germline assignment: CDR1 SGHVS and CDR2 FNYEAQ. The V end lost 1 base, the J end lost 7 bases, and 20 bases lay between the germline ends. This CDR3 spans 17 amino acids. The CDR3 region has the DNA TGTGCCAGCAGCTTAGTTTACGGGAGCTACAGTGGGAATGAGCAGTTCTTC. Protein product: CASSLVYGSYSGNEQFF.